The sequence of this TCR beta chain was determined in a study of technical replicates of blood from a few donors. Sequenced by immunoSEQ multiplex PCR; TCRdb stores in-frame clones only, minus some. The data show more than 90,000 clones, approximately 94% seen once. This CDR3 contains 16 residues. V was clipped by 4 bases and J by 4 bases; unmatched bases: 12. The V gene's germline CDR1 is MGHRA and CDR2 YSYEKL. Sequenced: T cells isolated from PBMCs. The TCR was taken from a human donor in good health. The rearrangement links TRBV4-1 to TRBJ1-1; TRBD1 agrees at 7 bases. The CDR3 reads CASSRTRTGIVTEAFF. CDR3 DNA sequence: TGCGCCAGCAGCCGTACAAGGACAGGAATTGTCACTGAAGCTTTCTTT.